This TCR beta chain emerged from a study of T-cell memory formation after mild COVID-19. Study context: TCR clusters were largely donor specific. Points from the study as a whole: Several responding clones turned up in pre-infection memory, indicating that cross-reactive memory may have taken part. Among clones peaking at day 37 in the second wave, SARS-CoV-2 specificity remained unconfirmed.

With respect to this clonotype: Its target is not known.

5'RACE primed from the constant segment yielded TCR alpha and TCR beta cDNA libraries bearing sample barcodes and UMIs. MiXCR, run by TCRdb on the 5' RACE reads, gives a single entry per CDR3 protein. The sample holds roughly 350,000 distinct CDR3 sequences, roughly an eighth seen once. V lost 6 bases, J lost 8 bases, and 19 bases lay in between. The CDR3 totals 15 residues. Germline V gives CDR1 MNHNS, CDR2 SASEGT. The chain carries TRBV6-1 and TRBJ1-4; perhaps TRBD1 as D (6 bases). This receptor was taken from a man younger than 35 who had mild COVID-19 (a few samples of this study predate the infection). Cell type and time point are not known. Sequenced sample: PBMCs or a T cell subset sorted from them (not recorded which). The DNA for the CDR3 is TGTGCCAGCAGCCGTCAAAACAGGGTGGCGGAAAAACTGTTTTTT. It encodes CASSRQNRVAEKLFF.